This T cell receptor (beta chain) was observed in a study of T-cell memory formation after mild COVID-19 (dated by TCRdb to the early 2020s). About the study as a whole: TCR sequence clusters from the two donors were largely donor specific. Longitudinal TCRalpha and TCRbeta repertoire sequencing tracked T-cell clones expanding and contracting after mild COVID-19 in a couple of donors. Two young, previously healthy adult volunteers made up the cohort, one male and one female.

Here is what the overall study found, with its caveats: From day 15 to 85, contracting clones showed balanced CD4/CD8 phenotypes, whereas a second wave of clones that expanded from day 15 to 37 leaned towards CD4+. Contracting CD4+ clones were located mainly in the CM and EM memory subsets, whereas CD8+ clones were found to be enriched in EMRA. Whether the second-wave clones peaking on day 37 were SARS-CoV-2 specific was not confirmed. The detection of some responding clones in pre-infection memory suggests that pre-existing cross-reactive memory T cells joined the SARS-CoV-2 response. Only a couple of mild cases were covered in the study, and larger cohorts including severe cases with pre-infection samples were considered necessary.

TCRdb lists the instrument as Illumina NovaSeq 6000. cDNA libraries for TCRalpha and TCRbeta were prepared by 5'RACE using constant-segment primers, with sample barcodes and unique molecular identifiers added. Trizol reagent was used to extract RNA from every sample. Amplification of the libraries took two PCR steps, and the second step added a second sample barcode plus Illumina TruSeq adapters. The libraries were sequenced on an Illumina NovaSeq using 2 x 150 bp paired-end reads. The source study handled its data this way. Demultiplexing of reads and collapsing into UMI-guided consensus sequences were performed with migec v1.2.7. Using mixcr v2.1.11, UMI consensuses were aligned to TRA and TRB V and J templates and then assembled into clonotypes. A clonotype was counted as expanded or contracted only if both edgeR and NoisET called the change significant, with noise models trained on biological replicates. For edgeR calls, a false discovery rate-adjusted p below 0.01 and a log2 fold-change threshold of 1 were applied. As an exploratory analysis of dynamics, PCA with hierarchical clustering was applied to max-normalized trajectories of the 1000 most abundant clonotypes. Each responding clone was given a CD4 or CD8 phenotype based on the CD4+ and CD8+ repertoires, which had been sequenced separately. TCRdb passed the public sequencing reads through fastp at Q25 and MiXCR, retaining productive beta sequences. All rows with the same CDR3 protein become a single entry with the most common DNA and genes. In this record, the V and J calls reflect TCRdb's handling and not the investigators' own analysis. Across this sample there are 140,000 to 150,000 distinct CDR3 sequences, with roughly 24% seen only once. The ten largest clones capture around 22% of the sample.

PBMCs were isolated by Ficoll-Paque density gradient centrifugation. Points on this clonotype: No cognate antigen has been identified for it. Per-base qualities were not stored, and no clone one base away is much larger.

Germline trimming: 4 bases from V, 6 bases from J; junction bases outside gene matches: 5. The CDR3 holds 14 amino acids from the cysteine to the phenylalanine. Only CDR3 DNA is held: 42 bases, read in frame from base 1. Sequenced: PBMCs or a T cell subset sorted from them (not recorded which). The chain uses TRBV12-3 or TRBV12-4 and TRBJ2-2, and TRBD1 aligns with 7 junction nucleotides. This clonotype originated in an adult woman who had mild COVID-19 (a few samples of this study predate the infection). The sample titles of this study are shuffled in the database, so cell type and time point are left out; the donor was told from shared clones. Here is the DNA: TGTGCCAGCAGTTGGGACAGAGGGCCCGGGGAGCTGTTTTTT. This encodes CASSWDRGPGELFF.